One and the same sample provided the 5 T cell receptor beta chains below, sequenced in a study of identical twins. TCRdb re-derived calls from the 5' RACE reads in MiXCR, one entry per CDR3 protein. The sample has 690,000 or so distinct CDR3 sequences, more than 6.5% seen once. This sample also belongs to another study, concerning yellow fever vaccine responses in identical twins.

The sequenced material came from PBMCs. The source of these receptors is a woman aged 18 to 35 in good health.

V usage is TRBV4-3 and J usage is TRBJ2-3, with D possibly being TRBD1 or TRBD2 (5 bases each). Germline V CDR1 and CDR2: LGHNA, YSLEER. The CDR3 totals 14 residues. The V end was cut by 3 bases, the J end by 4 bases, with 11 bases between. DNA for the CDR3: TGCGCCAGCAGCCAGAGGGGTGGGGCAGATACGCAGTATTTT. Translated, it gives CASSQRGGADTQYF.

In this sample, this clonotype turned up many times. The chain is built from TRBV7-2 and TRBJ1-2; D is uncertain. Trimming stripped 5 bases from V and 2 bases from J, with 18 bases between. This CDR3 has 16 amino acids. From germline, CDR1 is SGHTA and CDR2 FQGNSA. The CDR3 DNA reads as TGTGCCAGCAGCGTCGCGGGAAGTGGAGTGAACTATGGCTACACCTTC. It yields the protein CASSVAGSGVNYGYTF.

The V gene is TRBV5-6, the J gene TRBJ2-2, with 7 nucleotides matching TRBD1. The CDR3 covers 16 residues. CDR1 and CDR2 (germline): SGHDT, YYEEEE. Trimming at V came to 2 bases and at J to 0 bases, leaving 4 bases not matched to a gene. CDR3 loop: CASSFSDRANTGELFF. The CDR3 nucleotides are TGTGCCAGCAGCTTTTCCGACAGGGCGAACACCGGGGAGCTGTTTTTT.

Many counts were recorded for this clonotype. The chain combines TRBV11-2 with TRBJ2-7; D not resolved. There are 14 residues in the CDR3. The germline V gene has CDR1 SGHAT and CDR2 FQNNGV. V gave up 3 bases and J gave up 0 bases, with 9 bases separating them. The CDR3 nucleotides read TGTGCCAGCAGCTTTCTCAGTTACTCCTACGAGCAGTACTTC. Protein sequence: CASSFLSYSYEQYF.

This clonotype was counted between two and nine times. CDR3: CASRHQGPGELFF. The CDR3 nucleotides are TGTGCCAGCAGACACCAGGGGCCCGGGGAGCTGTTTTTT. This chain joins TRBV6-2 or TRBV6-3 and TRBJ2-2; tentative D call: TRBD1 (6 bases). This CDR3 spans 13 amino acids. Trimming removed 6 bases from V and 6 bases from J, with 11 bases in between. CDR1 is MNHEY and CDR2 is SVGEGT in the germline V gene.